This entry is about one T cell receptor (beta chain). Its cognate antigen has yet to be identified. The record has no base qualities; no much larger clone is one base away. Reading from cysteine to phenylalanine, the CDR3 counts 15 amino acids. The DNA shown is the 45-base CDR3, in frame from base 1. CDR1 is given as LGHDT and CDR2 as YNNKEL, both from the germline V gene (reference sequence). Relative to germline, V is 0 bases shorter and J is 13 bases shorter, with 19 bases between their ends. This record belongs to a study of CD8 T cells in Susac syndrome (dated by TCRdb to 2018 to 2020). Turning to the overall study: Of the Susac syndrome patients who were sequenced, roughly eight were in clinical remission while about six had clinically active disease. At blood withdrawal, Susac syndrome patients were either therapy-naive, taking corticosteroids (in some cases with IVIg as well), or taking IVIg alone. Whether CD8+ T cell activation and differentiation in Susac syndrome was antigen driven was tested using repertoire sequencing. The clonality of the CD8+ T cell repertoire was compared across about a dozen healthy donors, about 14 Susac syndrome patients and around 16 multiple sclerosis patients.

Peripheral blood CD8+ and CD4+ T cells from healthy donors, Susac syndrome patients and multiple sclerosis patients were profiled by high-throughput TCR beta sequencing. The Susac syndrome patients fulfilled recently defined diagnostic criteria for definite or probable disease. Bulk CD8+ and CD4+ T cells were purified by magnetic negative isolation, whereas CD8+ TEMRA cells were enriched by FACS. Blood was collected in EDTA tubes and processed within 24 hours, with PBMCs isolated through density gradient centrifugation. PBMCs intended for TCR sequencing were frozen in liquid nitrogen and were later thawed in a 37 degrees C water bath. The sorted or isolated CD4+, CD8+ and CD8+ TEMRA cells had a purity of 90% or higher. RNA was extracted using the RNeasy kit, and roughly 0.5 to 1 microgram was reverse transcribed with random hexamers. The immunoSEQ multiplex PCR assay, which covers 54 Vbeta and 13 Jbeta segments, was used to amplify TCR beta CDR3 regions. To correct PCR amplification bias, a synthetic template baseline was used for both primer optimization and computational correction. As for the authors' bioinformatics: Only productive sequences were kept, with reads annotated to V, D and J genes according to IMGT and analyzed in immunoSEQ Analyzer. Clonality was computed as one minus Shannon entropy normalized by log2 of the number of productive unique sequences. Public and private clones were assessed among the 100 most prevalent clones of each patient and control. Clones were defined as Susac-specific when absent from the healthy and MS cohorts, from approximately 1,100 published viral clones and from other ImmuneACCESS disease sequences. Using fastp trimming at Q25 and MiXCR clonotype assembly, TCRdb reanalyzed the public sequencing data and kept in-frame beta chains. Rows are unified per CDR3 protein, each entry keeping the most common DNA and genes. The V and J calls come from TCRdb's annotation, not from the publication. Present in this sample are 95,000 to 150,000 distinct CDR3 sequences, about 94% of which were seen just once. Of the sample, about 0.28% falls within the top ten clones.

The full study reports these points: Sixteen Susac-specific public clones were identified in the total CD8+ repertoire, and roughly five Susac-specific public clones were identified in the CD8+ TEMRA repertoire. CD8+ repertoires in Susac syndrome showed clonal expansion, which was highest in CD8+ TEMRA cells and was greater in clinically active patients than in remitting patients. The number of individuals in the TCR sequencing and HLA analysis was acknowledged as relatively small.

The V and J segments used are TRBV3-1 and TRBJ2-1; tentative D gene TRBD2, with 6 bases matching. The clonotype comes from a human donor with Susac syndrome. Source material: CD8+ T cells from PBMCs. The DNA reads TGTGCCAGCAGCCAAGAAGAGGCCGGGAGTCCCCGACAGTTCTTC. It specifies CASSQEEAGSPRQFF.